The next 17 T cell receptor beta chains were all read from a single sample in a study of CD8+CD57+ T cells in acquired aplastic anemia. TCR beta VDJ and CDR3 profiling used genomic DNA as template. In TCRdb, the reads were re-called with MiXCR into one record per CDR3 protein. The sample shows approximately 190,000 distinct CDR3 sequences, over 60% of them seen only once. The sequencing sample was made of sorted CD4+, CD8+, or CD8+CD57+ T cells (not recorded which) from PBMCs. The receptors were sampled from a human donor with severe aplastic anemia or a healthy control (not recorded which).

This clonotype was seen repeatedly, ten times or more. The chain uses TRBV19 and TRBJ2-7; 10 bases are a match to TRBD1. Germline V gene sequence: CDR1 LNHDA, CDR2 SQIVND (reference sequence). V shed 5 bases, J shed 0 bases, and the junction held 7 bases outside the gene matches. The CDR3 contains 16 residues. CDR3 in amino acids: CASSFRQGASSYEQYF. In DNA form, the CDR3 reads TGTGCCAGTAGTTTCCGACAGGGGGCGAGCTCCTACGAGCAGTACTTC.

This chain joins TRBV7-2 and TRBJ1-5; D not certain. The CDR3 is 15 residues long. Trimming took 2 bases from V and 1 from J, leaving 9 bases between them. The germline V gene has CDR1 SGHTA and CDR2 FQGNSA. In DNA form, the CDR3 reads TGTGCCAGCAGCTTAAGTTGGGGAAGCAATCAGCCCCAGCATTTT. This codes for CASSLSWGSNQPQHF. The full variable domain, its missing parts supplied by reference TRBV7-2 and TRBJ1-5, is GAGVSQSPSNKVTEKGKDVELRCDPISGHTALYWYRQSLGQGLEFLIYFQGNSAPDKSGLPSDRFSAERTGGSVSTLTIQRTQQEDSAVYLCASSLSWGSNQPQHFGDGTRLSIL.

The genes are TRBV15 and TRBJ1-4; 7 bases are a match to TRBD1. Trimming cost V 5 bases and J 4 bases; bases outside gene matches: 16. The CDR3 extends over 18 amino acids. Germline CDR1 and CDR2: LNHNV and YYDKDF (reference sequence). CDR3 bases: TGTGCCACCAGCTACGGTCTGAATACAGGGGCGGGTAATGAAAAACTGTTTTTT. Translating it yields CATSYGLNTGAGNEKLFF.

V usage is TRBV10-2 and J usage is TRBJ2-3, with D possibly matching TRBD2 (6 bases). This CDR3 contains 15 residues. Germline lookup yields CDR1 WSHSY and CDR2 SAAADI. The germline V and J ends were trimmed by 3 bases and 0 bases, with 10 bases remaining between them. The CDR3 loop is CASSDGGSSTDTQYF. DNA for the CDR3: TGCGCCAGCAGTGATGGGGGGAGTAGCACAGATACGCAGTATTTT.

V is TRBV10-3 and J is TRBJ2-1; the D gene is possibly TRBD2 (7 bases). Germline-derived CDR1 and CDR2 are ENHRY and SYGVKD. The CDR3 covers 14 residues. Trimming shortened V by 5 bases and J by 10 bases, and 18 bases separated the two germline ends. CDR3 nucleotides: TGTGCCATCAGTCCCCCTACCAGGGGAGGGGAGCAGTTCTTC. This encodes CAISPPTRGGEQFF.

This clonotype was found a few times. The rearrangement joins TRBV25-1 to TRBJ2-3, with D tentatively TRBD1 or TRBD2 (5 bases each). V lost 8 bases and J 1 base, leaving 7 bases between the germline ends. The V gene's germline CDR1 is MGHDK and CDR2 SYGVNS. The CDR3 runs 12 residues. The CDR3 protein is CASGGGTDTQYF. CDR3 sequence (DNA): TGTGCCAGCGGGGGAGGCACAGATACGCAGTATTTT.

The V gene is TRBV15, the J gene TRBJ2-7; 11 positions agree with TRBD2. Unmatched junction bases numbered 4, after V lost 3 bases and J lost 3 bases. From germline, CDR1 is LNHNV and CDR2 YYDKDF (reference sequence). This CDR3 contains 15 residues. The CDR3, as DNA: TGTGCCACCAGCAGCCTACTAGCGGGAGACTACGAGCAGTACTTC. Encoded protein: CATSSLLAGDYEQYF.

This chain joins TRBV14 and TRBJ2-7; perhaps TRBD2 as D (5 bases). There are 14 residues in the CDR3. Germline lookup yields CDR1 SGHDN and CDR2 FVKESK. Trimming removed 0 bases at V and 7 bases at J, with 13 bases between. The CDR3 nucleotides are TGTGCCAGCAGCCAAGAGGGCCGGTCGGGGGAGCAGTACTTC. Translating gives CASSQEGRSGEQYF.

Concerning this clonotype: Possible read error: a much larger clone is one base away. The chain joins TRBV13 to TRBJ2-1, with 7 bases that match TRBD1. Germline lookup yields CDR1 PRHDT and CDR2 FYEKMQ (reference sequence). This CDR3 has 16 amino acids. The CDR3 is CAGSWGTASSYNEQFF. The DNA of the CDR3 is TGTGCCGGCAGCTGGGGGACAGCCAGCTCCTACAATGAGCAGTTCTTC.

This clonotype was detected only a few times. This chain links TRBV19 with TRBJ1-5; tentatively, D is TRBD1 (5 bases). The CDR3 has 14 amino acids. Germline V lookup: CDR1 LNHDA, CDR2 SQIVND (reference sequence). The CDR3 sequence is CASSGGGSNQPQHF. DNA of the CDR3: TGTGCTAGTTCTGGGGGTGGTAGCAATCAGCCCCAGCATTTT.

This chain connects TRBV20-1 to TRBJ2-7, with D hard to call. With 6 bases removed from V and 3 bases from J, the gap between germline ends came to 6 bases. The CDR3 covers 10 residues. Germline V gene data show CDR1 as DFQATT and CDR2 as SNEGSKA (reference sequence). CDR3 nucleotides: TGCAGTGCAGAGAACTACGAGCAGTACTTC. Its protein product is CSAENYEQYF.

The V gene is TRBV20-1, the J gene TRBJ2-6; D may be TRBD2 (5 bases). Looked up from germline, CDR1 is DFQATT and CDR2 is SNEGSKA (reference sequence). This CDR3 comprises 14 residues. Trimming removed 5 bases from V and 4 bases from J, with 12 bases in between. The CDR3 coding sequence is TGCAGTGCTTATCCCCCGGGGGGGGCCAACGTCCTGACTTTC. The encoded protein is CSAYPPGGANVLTF.

The rearrangement uses TRBV20-1 and TRBJ2-7, with 9 bases matching TRBD2. V lost 0 bases to trimming and J lost 2 bases; unmatched junction nucleotides: 11. Germline lookup yields CDR1 DFQATT and CDR2 SNEGSKA (reference sequence). The CDR3 runs to 17 residues. For the CDR3, the DNA is TGCAGTGCTAGAGATCAAGGGGGCGGCGGGAGGGCCTACGAGCAGTACTTC. Protein sequence: CSARDQGGGGRAYEQYF.

This clonotype was picked up one time. The rearrangement links TRBV9 to TRBJ1-1; 9 bases are a match to TRBD1. V lost 3 bases and J lost 6; bases outside the gene matches: 9. The CDR3 runs to 15 residues. Germline values: CDR1 SGDLS, CDR2 YYNGEE. The CDR3 DNA is TGTGCCAGCAGCGGATGGACAGGGGAGGACGCTGAAGCTTTCTTT. The encoded protein is CASSGWTGEDAEAFF.

J is TRBJ1-1 and V is TRBV20-1, with a weak D call TRBD1 (5 bases). V lost 4 bases and J lost 1, with 7 bases in between. The germline CDR1 and CDR2 sequences are DFQATT and SNEGSKA (reference sequence). The CDR3 loop spans 12 amino acids. CDR3 in amino acids: CSANGGNTEAFF. CDR3 in DNA: TGCAGTGCTAACGGGGGGAACACTGAAGCTTTCTTT.

Only a few counts were recorded for this clonotype. The chain employs TRBV5-1 and TRBJ1-1; the D gene is possibly TRBD1 (5 bases). The germline CDR1 and CDR2 sequences are SGHRS and YFSETQ. Trimming left V 4 bases short and J 1 base short, with 8 bases between. The length of the CDR3 is 13 residues. The CDR3 spells CASSTGPNTEAFF. CDR3 coding DNA: TGCGCCAGCAGCACGGGACCGAACACTGAAGCTTTCTTT.

V usage is TRBV4-2 and J usage is TRBJ2-2; 8 nucleotides align to TRBD2. The germline gives CDR1 LGHNA, CDR2 YNFKEQ. The junction had 7 bases not matched to a gene; V was cut back by 0 bases and J by 7 bases. This CDR3 spans 16 amino acids. In DNA form, the CDR3 reads TGTGCCAGCAGCCAAGATTTCGGGGGGGCGAGCGGGGAGCTGTTTTTT. Translating gives CASSQDFGGASGELFF.